The rows below give T cell receptor beta chains drawn from one sample of a study of blood T cells in healthy people across ages. TCRdb re-derived calls from the 5' RACE reads in MiXCR, one entry per CDR3 protein. Here the sample spans nearly 800,000 distinct CDR3 sequences, around three fifths being singletons. What was sequenced was blood. These receptors all come from a man between 40 and 49 years old in good health. The CDR3 runs from the conserved cysteine through the conserved F or W. The order of the fields is V gene, clone size, J gene, CDR3 protein. A row's size may be missing; if present it is once, few, many or a size class.

V gene: TRBV5-1; clone size: NA; J gene: TRBJ2-3; CDR3 protein: CASRFRLAERGTDTQYF
V gene: TRBV29-1; clone size: NA; J gene: TRBJ1-4; CDR3 protein: CSVVTGGNEKLFF
V gene: TRBV11-2; clone size: once; J gene: TRBJ2-7; CDR3 protein: CASSSLRDRAYEQYF
V gene: TRBV7-8; clone size: NA; J gene: TRBJ2-7; CDR3 protein: CASTKGGPPSYEQYF
V gene: TRBV29-1; clone size: NA; J gene: TRBJ1-4; CDR3 protein: CSVEDRMRGETNEKLFF
V gene: TRBV20-1; clone size: NA; J gene: TRBJ2-3; CDR3 protein: CSALDSRTDMQYF
V gene: TRBV11-2; clone size: NA; J gene: TRBJ2-3; CDR3 protein: CASSVTLSTDTQYF
V gene: TRBV6-6; clone size: NA; J gene: TRBJ1-2; CDR3 protein: CASTTAGNYGYTF
V gene: TRBV9; clone size: NA; J gene: TRBJ2-7; CDR3 protein: CASARRYDGPAYEQYF
V gene: TRBV13; clone size: NA; J gene: TRBJ2-3; CDR3 protein: CASSLDPAGGNTQYF
V gene: TRBV27; clone size: few; J gene: TRBJ2-5; CDR3 protein: CASSFRAPGTSGGQETQYF
V gene: TRBV3-1; clone size: NA; J gene: TRBJ2-3; CDR3 protein: CASRQHGTGSTDTQYF
V gene: TRBV27; clone size: few; J gene: TRBJ2-6; CDR3 protein: CASSLSVPGANVLTF
V gene: TRBV15; clone size: NA; J gene: TRBJ1-4; CDR3 protein: CATTKGQGYEKLFF
V gene: TRBV28; clone size: few; J gene: TRBJ2-6; CDR3 protein: CASRGPPKAGTGMTGANVLTF
V gene: TRBV25-1; clone size: few; J gene: TRBJ1-1; CDR3 protein: CASTHPLSWTGGTEAFF
V gene: TRBV6-2/TRBV6-3; clone size: few; J gene: TRBJ1-5; CDR3 protein: CASSSGSSNQPQHF
V gene: TRBV29-1; clone size: NA; J gene: NA; CDR3 protein: CSVTSYNEQYF
V gene: TRBV2; clone size: NA; J gene: TRBJ2-1; CDR3 protein: CASSERDEQFF
V gene: TRBV4-2; clone size: NA; J gene: TRBJ1-2; CDR3 protein: CASSRLQGPSGYGYTF
V gene: TRBV7-2; clone size: NA; J gene: TRBJ1-2; CDR3 protein: CASSYRPYGYTF
V gene: TRBV6-1; clone size: NA; J gene: TRBJ2-6; CDR3 protein: CASRQSRRSGANVLTF
V gene: TRBV7-3; clone size: NA; J gene: TRBJ2-2; CDR3 protein: CASSLSLNTGELFF
V gene: TRBV16; clone size: NA; J gene: TRBJ2-6; CDR3 protein: CASSQSISGANVLTF
V gene: TRBV5-8; clone size: NA; J gene: TRBJ1-5; CDR3 protein: CASSFEQGDQPQHF
V gene: TRBV4-3; clone size: few; J gene: TRBJ2-3; CDR3 protein: CASSQDAGRGDTQYF
V gene: TRBV12-3/TRBV12-4; clone size: NA; J gene: NA; CDR3 protein: CASRLGSQETQYF
V gene: TRBV28; clone size: once; J gene: TRBJ2-5; CDR3 protein: CASTDSGAQETQYF
V gene: TRBV7-2; clone size: NA; J gene: TRBJ1-5; CDR3 protein: CASSSRGSGQPQHF
V gene: TRBV6-5; clone size: NA; J gene: TRBJ2-7; CDR3 protein: CASSEPSGSSYEQYF
V gene: TRBV6-7; clone size: once; J gene: TRBJ2-1; CDR3 protein: CASSYSRSSNEQFF
V gene: TRBV10-3; clone size: NA; J gene: TRBJ1-2; CDR3 protein: CAIGMGQLNYGYTF
V gene: TRBV2; clone size: NA; J gene: TRBJ1-2; CDR3 protein: CASSEGFSPGGYTF
V gene: TRBV5-6; clone size: NA; J gene: TRBJ2-5; CDR3 protein: CASSTMASGGKETQYF
V gene: TRBV13; clone size: NA; J gene: TRBJ2-7; CDR3 protein: CASSPPGNFGEQYF
V gene: TRBV7-2; clone size: NA; J gene: TRBJ2-2; CDR3 protein: CASSSLRRRTGELFF
V gene: TRBV9; clone size: NA; J gene: TRBJ2-7; CDR3 protein: CASSVRQSVSSYEQYF